Each of the 10 T cell receptor beta chains below was sequenced from the same sample in a study of OX40 agonist ivuxolimab in advanced cancers. Profiling relied on immunoSEQ multiplex PCR, and the TCRdb table lists in-frame clones only, not all of them. The sample lists roughly 76,000 clones, 91% occurring once. The sequencing used CD4+ or CD8+ T cells sorted from blood, collected in a trial of the OX40 agonist ivuxolimab. These TCRs come from an adult with an advanced solid tumor such as melanoma, head and neck, liver or kidney cancer.

The rearrangement uses TRBV5-1 and TRBJ1-1; D remains unclear. CDR1 is SGHRS and CDR2 is YFSETQ in the germline V gene. The CDR3 totals 14 residues. The V and J ends lost 0 bases and 4 bases respectively, with 10 bases between them. CDR3 residues: CASSLEIWGTEAFF. The CDR3 DNA is TGCGCCAGCAGCTTGGAGATTTGGGGCACTGAAGCTTTCTTT.

The chain uses TRBV5-5 and TRBJ1-5; D not certain. The CDR3 loop spans 13 amino acids. The V gene lost 0 bases and the J gene lost 5 bases, with 6 bases spanning the gap. Germline-derived CDR1 and CDR2 are SGHKS and YYEKEE (reference sequence). The CDR3 region is CASSLVWDQPQHF. The CDR3 nucleotides read TGTGCCAGCAGCTTGGTTTGGGATCAGCCCCAGCATTTT.

The chain is built from TRBV5-5 and TRBJ1-3; no definite D call. CDR1 is SGHKS, CDR2 YYEKEE, per germline (reference sequence). Deletions cut 5 bases from V and 4 bases from J, with 7 bases between. This CDR3 spans 12 amino acids. CDR3 bases: TGTGCCAGCAGAGACTGGGGAAACACCATATATTTT. As protein: CASRDWGNTIYF. The whole variable domain, filled in from reference TRBV5-5 and TRBJ1-3, reads DAGVTQSPTHLIKTRGQQVTLRCSPISGHKSVSWYQQVLGQGPQFIFQYYEKEERGRGNFPDRFSARQFPNYSSELNVNALLLGDSALYLCASRDWGNTIYFGEGSWLTVV.

This chain connects TRBV28 to TRBJ2-6; D not resolved. Germline V CDR1 and CDR2: MDHEN, SYDVKM. The CDR3 is 18 residues long. V was shortened by 4 bases and J by 2 bases, with 18 bases between the two germline ends. CDR3 DNA sequence: TGTGCCAGCAGTTCGCCCGCCTTTCCGGGCGCTGGGGCCAACGTCCTGACTTTC. Its protein product is CASSSPAFPGAGANVLTF.

This clone was observed a single time. The V call is TRBV27, the J call TRBJ2-2; tentative D call: TRBD2 (5 bases). Trimming removed 6 bases at V and 0 bases at J, with 20 bases between. The CDR3 is made up of 18 amino acids. Germline loops: CDR1 MNHEY, CDR2 SMNVEV (reference sequence). CDR3 residues: CASRAWRGNPANTGELFF. The CDR3 DNA follows: TGTGCCAGCAGGGCCTGGAGAGGGAACCCGGCGAACACCGGGGAGCTGTTTTTT.

The chain has TRBV2 and TRBJ1-4; no firm D call. The germline gives CDR1 SNHLY, CDR2 FYNNEI. This CDR3 comprises 15 residues. V dropped 4 bases and J dropped 1 base, with 10 bases sitting between them. The CDR3 region is CASSVEGGTNEKLFF. The CDR3 DNA reads TGTGCCAGCAGTGTAGAGGGCGGAACTAATGAAAAACTGTTTTTT. Drawing the rest from reference TRBV2 and TRBJ1-4, the complete variable domain is EPEVTQTPSHQVTQMGQEVILRCVPISNHLYFYWYRQILGQKVEFLVSFYNNEISEKSEIFDDQFSVERPDGSNFTLKIRSTKLEDSAMYFCASSVEGGTNEKLFFGSGTQLSVL.

J is TRBJ2-7 and V is TRBV2, with a tentative D call TRBD1 (6 bases). Germline V CDR1 and CDR2: SNHLY, FYNNEI. The V end lost 11 bases, the J end lost 2 bases, and 16 bases lay between the germline ends. This CDR3 spans 13 amino acids. CDR3 sequence (DNA): TGTGCCGGTTCACAGGGATCCGCCTACGAGCAGTACTTC. As protein: CAGSQGSAYEQYF.

The chain is built from TRBV6-1 and TRBJ2-3, with D unresolved. Trimming left V 2 bases short and J 3 bases short, with 15 bases between. From germline, CDR1 is MNHNS and CDR2 SASEGT. The CDR3 runs to 16 residues. The DNA for the CDR3 is TGTGCCAGCAGTGAAACCCTGACCACCGGGACAGATACGCAGTATTTT. Translation: CASSETLTTGTDTQYF.

The rearrangement joins TRBV14 to TRBJ2-3; tentatively, D is TRBD2 (6 bases). The CDR3 is made up of 14 amino acids. Germline lookup yields CDR1 SGHDN and CDR2 FVKESK. V shed 4 bases and J shed 6 bases, with 14 bases lying between them. For the CDR3, the DNA is TGTGCCAGCAGCCCGCGACTAGGCGCGGATACGCAGTATTTT. This gives the protein CASSPRLGADTQYF.

The rearrangement uses TRBV28 and TRBJ2-7; 12 bases match TRBD2. Germline assignment: CDR1 MDHEN and CDR2 SYDVKM. The CDR3 spans 17 residues. The trim removed 2 bases at V and 2 bases at J, leaving 7 bases unmatched. CDR3 nucleotides: TGTGCCAGCAGTTTAGGACTAGCGGGGATTCTTACCTACGAGCAGTACTTC. As protein: CASSLGLAGILTYEQYF. Combining the CDR3 with reference TRBV28 and TRBJ2-7 gives the whole variable domain DVKVTQSSRYLVKRTGEKVFLECVQDMDHENMFWYRQDPGLGLRLIYFSYDVKMKEKGDIPEGYSVSREKKERFSLILESASTNQTSMYLCASSLGLAGILTYEQYFGPGTRLTVT.